What follows are 29 T cell receptor beta chains derived from one specimen sequenced in a study of TIL therapy for anti-PD-1-resistant metastatic lung cancer. Time point here: pre-treatment sample, taken before nivolumab and TIL therapy. Sequencing used immunoSEQ v3. Clones were sequenced by immunoSEQ multiplex PCR, and TCRdb holds only the in-frame ones, with some missing. The sample consists of about 60,000 clones, 55% to 70% of them appearing once. The sequencing used blood, collected at baseline. These TCRs come from a person between 30 and 80 years old with non-small cell lung cancer.

The chain joins TRBV19 to TRBJ1-5, with 7 positions matching TRBD1. V trimming: 9 bases; J trimming: 6 bases; junction bases outside the gene matches: 8. Germline V gene data show CDR1 as LNHDA and CDR2 as SQIVND (reference sequence). The CDR3 contains 13 residues. CDR3 nucleotides: TGTGCCAGCCCCCGACAGGGAAGTCAGCCCCAGCATTTT. It translates to CASPRQGSQPQHF.

This clone was seen more than once but under ten times. Different DNA sequences within this sample yield the same CDR3. This chain uses TRBV30 with TRBJ2-7, with 11 bases matching TRBD2. This CDR3 has 15 amino acids. Looked up from germline, CDR1 is GTSNPN and CDR2 is SVGIG (reference sequence). V lost 3 bases, J lost 2 bases, and 6 bases stayed unmatched. CDR3 nucleotide sequence: TGTGCCTGGAGACTACTAGCGGGGGTGCCCTACGAGCAGTACTTC. Translating it yields CAWRLLAGVPYEQYF.

CDR3 in DNA: TGTGCCACCCTGGCGGGAAAAAACACTGAAGCTTTCTTT. Its translation: CATLAGKNTEAFF. The gene calls are TRBV2 and TRBJ1-1; D call uncertain. CDR1 SNHLY and CDR2 FYNNEI come from the germline V gene. The CDR3 runs to 13 residues. Trimming shortened V by 10 bases and J by 2 bases, and 14 bases separated the two germline ends.

A few counts support this clone. This rearrangement joins TRBV27 to TRBJ2-2; perhaps TRBD1 as D (5 bases). Trimming removed 4 bases at V and 0 bases at J, with 9 bases between. The CDR3 runs to 15 residues. From germline, CDR1 is MNHEY and CDR2 SMNVEV (reference sequence). This CDR3 reads CASSWQGANTGELFF. The DNA of the CDR3 is TGTGCCAGCAGTTGGCAGGGCGCGAACACCGGGGAGCTGTTTTTT.

The J gene is TRBJ2-1, the V gene TRBV19, with a tentative D call TRBD2 (6 bases). V was shortened by 4 bases and J by 8 bases, with 18 bases between the two germline ends. The germline V gene has CDR1 LNHDA and CDR2 SQIVND (reference sequence). The CDR3 spans 15 residues. The DNA for the CDR3 is TGTGCCAGTAGTACCTCCCGGGGGTTCAACGATGAGCAGTTCTTC. Encoded protein: CASSTSRGFNDEQFF.

This clone has a single count. V gene TRBV7-8 combines with J gene TRBJ2-7; no firm D call. The germline V gene has CDR1 SGHVS and CDR2 FQNEAQ. The length of the CDR3 is 12 residues. Trimming removed 1 base at V and 3 bases at J, with 4 bases between. The CDR3: CASSLGVYEQYF. In nucleotides, the CDR3 is TGTGCCAGCAGCTTAGGGGTCTACGAGCAGTACTTC.

This clone was found a few times. The rearrangement uses TRBV5-1 and TRBJ1-4; 7 bases are shared with TRBD1. Trimming at V came to 1 base and at J to 1 base, leaving 13 bases not matched to a gene. Looked up from germline, CDR1 is SGHRS and CDR2 is YFSETQ. The CDR3 extends over 19 amino acids. For the CDR3, the DNA is TGCGCCAGCAGCTTGATGAGGGGGCCTGATGAGAGAACTAATGAAAAACTGTTTTTT. Translating it yields CASSLMRGPDERTNEKLFF.

CDR3 DNA: TGTGCCAGCCCTGGGGCGGGACAGAGCAAACGGTCGAACACCGGGGAGCTGTTTTTT. This encodes CASPGAGQSKRSNTGELFF. The chain couples TRBV27 to TRBJ2-2, with D possibly TRBD1 on 7 matching bases. This CDR3 is 19 amino acids long. The germline V gene has CDR1 MNHEY and CDR2 SMNVEV (reference sequence). V was clipped by 8 bases and J by 0 bases, with 25 bases between them.

The chain has TRBV30 and TRBJ1-5; no firm D call. This CDR3 contains 12 residues. Per germline, CDR1 GTSNPN and CDR2 SVGIG (reference sequence). The ends were cut back, 5 bases at V and 0 bases at J, with 5 bases in the middle. CDR3 sequence (DNA): TGTGCCTGGGAAAATAGCAATCAGCCCCAGCATTTT. This sequence encodes CAWENSNQPQHF.

The V call is TRBV6-1, the J call TRBJ1-1, with a weak D call TRBD1 (6 bases). V was clipped by 9 bases and J by 5 bases, with 16 bases between them. This CDR3 has 13 amino acids. Germline assignment: CDR1 MNHNS and CDR2 SASEGT. The DNA for the CDR3 is TGTGCCAGTTTCGGGACAAAAAAAACTGAAGCTTTCTTT. Translation gives CASFGTKKTEAFF.

In this sample, this clone turned up a few times. V usage is TRBV10-3 and J usage is TRBJ1-5; D not resolved. Trimming stripped 7 bases from V and 0 bases from J, with 7 bases between. CDR1 and CDR2 from the germline V gene are ENHRY and SYGVKD. CDR3 size: 13 residues. Written as DNA, the CDR3 is TGTGCCATCACCCAGTATAGCAATCAGCCCCAGCATTTT. This codes for CAITQYSNQPQHF.

The J gene is TRBJ2-7, the V gene TRBV4-1, with unresolved D. The CDR3 is made up of 13 amino acids. The V gene lost 4 bases and the J gene lost 4 bases, with 11 bases spanning the gap. Germline V lookup: CDR1 MGHRA, CDR2 YSYEKL. CDR3 in amino acids: CASSPQSKYEQYF. CDR3 DNA sequence: TGCGCCAGCAGCCCCCAGTCGAAGTACGAGCAGTACTTC.

This clone was detected only a few times. The chain is built from TRBV6-4 and TRBJ2-1; 7 bases line up with TRBD2. CDR3 length equals 14 residues. In germline, CDR1 is MRHNA, CDR2 SNTAGT. Unmatched junction bases numbered 11, after V lost 5 bases and J lost 10 bases. CDR3 protein: CASSLSGSSREQFF. The CDR3 DNA reads TGTGCCAGCAGTCTTAGCGGGTCCAGCAGGGAGCAGTTCTTC.

The chain is built from TRBV5-1 and TRBJ2-7; no definite D call. Trimming took 0 bases from V and 2 from J, leaving 9 bases between them. This CDR3 has 14 residues. CDR1 is SGHRS and CDR2 is YFSETQ in the germline V gene. The CDR3: CASSLELGTYEQYF. The CDR3 nucleotides are TGCGCCAGCAGCTTGGAGTTGGGTACCTACGAGCAGTACTTC.

The V gene is TRBV6-4, the J gene TRBJ2-3; D unclear. Per the germline V gene, CDR1 is MRHNA and CDR2 is SNTAGT. CDR3 size: 15 residues. V shed 0 bases and J shed 1 base, with 8 bases lying between them. CDR3 sequence: CASSDSLGGTDTQYF. CDR3 DNA sequence: TGTGCCAGCAGTGACTCATTGGGCGGCACAGATACGCAGTATTTT.

The chain carries TRBV6-4 and TRBJ1-2; no firm D call. V shed 3 bases and J shed 8 bases, with 16 bases lying between them. The CDR3 extends over 14 amino acids. From germline, CDR1 is MRHNA and CDR2 SNTAGT. The CDR3 spells CASSETGNEKGYTF. The CDR3 bases are TGTGCCAGCAGTGAAACGGGGAATGAAAAAGGCTACACCTTC.

For this clone: Other DNA sequences of this sample code for an identical CDR3. The chain couples TRBV5-1 to TRBJ2-1; TRBD2 agrees at 11 bases. The CDR3 extends over 15 amino acids. Per germline, CDR1 SGHRS and CDR2 YFSETQ. After removal of 4 bases from V and 7 bases from J, the junction contained 7 bases not matched to a gene. CDR3 in amino acids: CASSLGTSGSNEQFF. The CDR3 DNA sequence: TGCGCCAGCAGCCTCGGGACTAGCGGTTCTAATGAGCAGTTCTTC.

The V and J genes are TRBV11-1 and TRBJ1-1; D is uncertain. Trimming cost V 6 bases and J 1 base, with 12 bases left between them. The germline gives CDR1 SGHAT, CDR2 FQDESV (reference sequence). The CDR3 consists of 14 residues. For the CDR3, the DNA is TGTGCCAGCAGTACCCGAGGAACGAACACTGAAGCTTTCTTT. Its translation is CASSTRGTNTEAFF.

The chain's CDR3 is CASSLDLNEKLFF. CDR3 DNA sequence: TGTGCCAGCAGCTTGGACCTTAATGAAAAACTGTTTTTT. This rearrangement joins TRBV5-6 to TRBJ1-4, with D uncertain. Germline-derived CDR1 and CDR2 are SGHDT and YYEEEE. The V gene lost 0 bases and the J gene lost 4 bases, with 4 bases spanning the gap. CDR3 length equals 13 residues.

The chain carries TRBV5-6 and TRBJ2-4, with 10 bases lining up with TRBD2. CDR1 and CDR2 (germline): SGHDT, YYEEEE. The V and J ends lost 6 bases and 3 bases, in that order; junction bases with no gene match: 6. This CDR3 region has 15 residues. In DNA, the CDR3 is TGTGCCAGCAAGACCCGACTAGCGGGCAAAAACATTCAGTACTTC. Encoded protein: CASKTRLAGKNIQYF. Based on the CDR3 plus reference TRBV5-6 and TRBJ2-4, the full variable domain is DAGVTQSPTHLIKTRGQQVTLRCSPKSGHDTVSWYQQALGQGPQFIFQYYEEEERQRGNFPDRFSGHQFPNYSSELNVNALLLGDSALYLCASKTRLAGKNIQYFGAGTRLSVL.

The gene calls are TRBV2 and TRBJ2-1; D perhaps matches TRBD2 (5 bases). The CDR3 totals 12 residues. Deletions cut 6 bases from V and 7 bases from J, with 10 bases between. Germline CDR1 is SNHLY and CDR2 is FYNNEI. The CDR3 DNA follows: TGTGCCAGCAGGGGATCGGGGAATGAGCAGTTCTTC. Amino acid sequence: CASRGSGNEQFF.

This rearrangement joins TRBV28 to TRBJ2-7; 7 nucleotides align to TRBD1. V lost 7 bases, J lost 2 bases, and 8 bases stayed unmatched. The germline V gene encodes CDR1 MDHEN and CDR2 SYDVKM. This CDR3 is 14 amino acids long. The CDR3 here is CASNSRQGAYEQYF. The CDR3 DNA reads as TGTGCCAGCAATTCCCGACAGGGAGCCTACGAGCAGTACTTC.

The chain links TRBV4-2 to TRBJ2-3; maybe TRBD2 (5 bases). Germline values: CDR1 LGHNA, CDR2 YNFKEQ. Trimming removed 7 bases at V and 0 bases at J, with 14 bases between. This CDR3 contains 15 residues. In nucleotides, the CDR3 is TGTGCCAGCACCCCCCTACGGGGTAGCACAGATACGCAGTATTTT. This encodes CASTPLRGSTDTQYF.

J is TRBJ2-3 and V is TRBV19; a possible D gene is TRBD1 (5 bases). V lost 6 bases, J lost 1 base, and 11 bases lay in between. This CDR3 contains 14 residues. CDR1 is LNHDA, CDR2 SQIVND, per germline (reference sequence). The CDR3 DNA follows: TGTGCCAGTAGCAGGGAAGGGGGCACAGATACGCAGTATTTT. Amino acids: CASSREGGTDTQYF.

V usage is TRBV5-5 and J usage is TRBJ2-2; D may correspond to TRBD1 or TRBD2 (6 bases each). Between the trimmed V and J ends, which lost 1 base and 3 bases, there was a span of 10 bases. CDR1 SGHKS and CDR2 YYEKEE come from the germline V gene (reference sequence). This CDR3 has 15 amino acids. The CDR3 coding sequence is TGTGCCAGCAGCTTGCGGGGGCTTCACACCGGGGAGCTGTTTTTT. It codes for CASSLRGLHTGELFF.

J is TRBJ2-1 and V is TRBV7-9; 9 nucleotides agree with TRBD2. The germline CDR1 and CDR2 sequences are SEHNR and FQNEAQ (reference sequence). The CDR3 contains 15 residues. Trimming cost V 3 bases and J 5 bases; bases outside gene matches: 5. The CDR3 region is CASSFKAGGDNEQFF. Written as DNA, the CDR3 is TGTGCCAGCAGCTTTAAAGCGGGAGGTGACAATGAGCAGTTCTTC. Drawing the rest from reference TRBV7-9 and TRBJ2-1, the complete variable domain is DTGVSQNPRHKITKRGQNVTFRCDPISEHNRLYWYRQTLGQGPEFLTYFQNEAQLEKSRLLSDRFSAERPKGSFSTLEIQRTEQGDSAMYLCASSFKAGGDNEQFFGPGTRLTVL.

The chain joins TRBV5-1 to TRBJ2-1, with 13 bases aligning to TRBD2. Trimming cost V 4 bases and J 0 bases; bases outside gene matches: 1. CDR3 length: 16 amino acids. The germline V gene has CDR1 SGHRS and CDR2 YFSETQ. The CDR3 protein is CASSRTSGSSYNEQFF. For the CDR3, the DNA is TGCGCCAGCAGCCGGACTAGCGGGAGCTCCTACAATGAGCAGTTCTTC.

This chain connects TRBV5-4 to TRBJ1-3; TRBD1 might be the D (6 bases). The length of the CDR3 is 14 residues. The V end was cut by 3 bases, the J end by 2 bases, with 9 bases between. Germline V gene data show CDR1 as SGHNT and CDR2 as YYREEE (reference sequence). This chain's CDR3 is CASSSQGTGNTIYF. CDR3 DNA sequence: TGTGCCAGCAGCTCACAGGGTACTGGAAACACCATATATTTT.

The table lists this clone with a count of one. The chain links TRBV7-8 to TRBJ2-2, with TRBD2 matching 8 bases. The V gene's germline CDR1 is SGHVS and CDR2 FQNEAQ. Trimming at V came to 5 bases and at J to 2 bases, leaving 7 bases not matched to a gene. CDR3 length: 16 amino acids. The CDR3 loop reads CASSPRGGTNTGELFF. The CDR3, as DNA: TGTGCCAGCAGCCCACGGGGGGGCACAAACACCGGGGAGCTGTTTTTT.